This T cell receptor beta chain is drawn from a study of sequential checkpoint blockade in melanoma. In the study overall: Maintenance nivolumab came after either treatment sequence. After nivolumab or ipilimumab alone, some 20 patients had week-13 rebiopsies. Study results and limitations: Rising tumor T-cell fraction and clonality meant about 30 times likelier benefit.

Within the sample, this clone is medium-sized. No antigen is known for it. Data came from immunoSEQ multiplex PCR; TCRdb stores just in-frame clones and leaves some out. The sample contains about 2,200 clones, 20% to 25% of which appear only once. V was clipped by 4 bases and J by 3 bases; unmatched bases: 8. Germline assignment: CDR1 SGHNT and CDR2 YENEEA. The CDR3 covers 17 residues. Sample treatment: randomized to nivolumab then ipilimumab (arm A) or the reverse (arm B). Patients had received no earlier DNA-damaging chemotherapy. The input for sequencing was tumor tissue (inferred from file names), taken from a patient given nivolumab and ipilimumab in sequence. This clonotype was obtained from a human donor with melanoma. The V gene is TRBV11-3, the J gene TRBJ2-3; 12 nucleotides line up with TRBD2. The CDR3 is CASSSRRLAGVTDTQYF. The CDR3 DNA reads TGTGCCAGCAGCTCCCGGAGACTAGCGGGAGTAACAGATACGCAGTATTTT.